One sample yielded the 16 T cell receptor beta chains listed below, sequenced in a study of shared clonotypes between healthy human individuals. TCRdb's table, derived via immunoSEQ multiplex PCR, lists solely in-frame clones and lacks some. The table lists about 2.2 million clones, roughly 91% of them singletons. It was CD45RO-negative cells, positively selected for CCR7, that made up naive CD8 cells, with terminally differentiated effector memory CD45RA+ cells excluded. Input material: naive CD8+ T cells from PBMCs. The receptors shown here come from a man between 18 and 29 years old in good health. Some clones in this sample may be carry-over from other donors' samples.

Comments on this clone: The germline gene is not matched at one end of the junction; a read error may be the cause. The gene calls are TRBV9 and TRBJ1-4; weak D call: TRBD1 (6 bases). The CDR3 spans 14 residues. Germline V CDR1 and CDR2: SGDLS, YYNGEE. The CDR3 spells CVSSTGDKGFSLFF. CDR3 nucleotides: TGTGTCAGCTCCACCGGGGACAAGGGATTTAGTCTGTTTTTT.

This chain links TRBV4-3 with TRBJ2-3; 12 nucleotides agree with TRBD2. Germline CDR1 LGHNA, CDR2 YSLEER. V shed 0 bases, J shed 6 bases, and the junction held 7 bases outside the gene matches. The CDR3 contains 17 residues. The CDR3 region is CASSQDWPSGRADTQYF. The CDR3 DNA reads as TGCGCCAGCAGCCAAGATTGGCCTAGCGGGAGGGCGGATACGCAGTATTTT.

V gene TRBV5-6 combines with J gene TRBJ2-3; TRBD2 matches 13 bases. The germline V gene has CDR1 SGHDT and CDR2 YYEEEE. J gave up 4 bases and V 3 bases, and 5 bases lay outside the gene matches. The CDR3 is 16 amino acids. This CDR3 is CASSSGLAGVADTQYF. CDR3 DNA: TGTGCCAGCAGCTCCGGACTAGCGGGAGTCGCAGATACGCAGTATTTT.

This clone came up once. This chain's CDR3 is CASSSGGRTKNIQYF. CDR3 DNA sequence: TGTGCCAGCAGTTCTGGGGGGAGGACCAAAAACATTCAGTACTTC. The chain has TRBV6-5 and TRBJ2-4; D is perhaps TRBD2 (6 bases). Trimming took 4 bases from V and 2 from J, leaving 12 bases between them. Germline V CDR1 and CDR2: MNHEY, SVGAGI. The CDR3 is made up of 15 amino acids.

V is TRBV10-1 and J is TRBJ2-7, with 10 positions matching TRBD2. Losses at the gene ends were 5 bases for V and 2 bases for J; bases not matched to a gene: 3. The CDR3 is 14 amino acids. Germline V gene data show CDR1 as WNHNN and CDR2 as SYGVQD (reference sequence). The CDR3 region has the DNA TGCGCCAGCAGTAGGACTAGCGGTACCTACGAGCAGTACTTC. Translated: CASSRTSGTYEQYF.

Of note for this clone: In the same sample, other DNA sequences code for this CDR3. J is TRBJ1-5 and V is TRBV28; 8 nucleotides agree with TRBD1. The ends lost 3 bases at V and 7 bases at J; junction bases unmatched: 5. CDR1 MDHEN and CDR2 SYDVKM come from the germline V gene. This CDR3 is built from 14 residues. CDR3 DNA sequence: TGTGCCAGCAGTTTCGGTGACAGGGGCCAGCCCCAGCATTTT. It codes for CASSFGDRGQPQHF. The complete variable domain, with remaining parts taken from reference TRBV28 and TRBJ1-5, reads DVKVTQSSRYLVKRTGEKVFLECVQDMDHENMFWYRQDPGLGLRLIYFSYDVKMKEKGDIPEGYSVSREKKERFSLILESASTNQTSMYLCASSFGDRGQPQHFGDGTRLSIL.

The chain uses TRBV27 and TRBJ2-4; perhaps TRBD2 as D (6 bases). Trimming cost V 5 bases and J 5 bases, with 16 bases left between them. CDR1 is MNHEY, CDR2 SMNVEV, per germline (reference sequence). The CDR3 is made up of 15 amino acids. CDR3 coding DNA: TGTGCCAGCAGTCCCTTTAAGGGCGGGGAAAACATTCAGTACTTC. Translating gives CASSPFKGGENIQYF.

The gene calls are TRBV9 and TRBJ2-1; maybe TRBD1 (6 bases). Germline loops: CDR1 SGDLS, CDR2 YYNGEE. This CDR3 has 15 residues. V lost 4 bases and J 6 bases, leaving 17 bases between the germline ends. The CDR3: CASSSGLGRGNEQFF. The CDR3 DNA reads as TGTGCCAGCAGCTCTGGACTGGGCAGGGGCAATGAGCAGTTCTTC. Using reference TRBV9 and TRBJ2-1 for the parts outside the CDR3, the full variable domain is DSGVTQTPKHLITATGQRVTLRCSPRSGDLSVYWYQQSLDQGLQFLIQYYNGEERAKGNILERFSAQQFPDLHSELNLSSLELGDSALYFCASSSGLGRGNEQFFGPGTRLTVL.

The chain combines TRBV7-9 with TRBJ1-2, with 8 bases fitting TRBD1. With V trimmed by 6 bases and J by 6 bases, 12 bases remained unmatched. CDR1 SEHNR and CDR2 FQNEAQ come from the germline V gene (reference sequence). The CDR3 totals 15 residues. CDR3 protein: CASREHGGQGDGYTF. DNA of the CDR3: TGTGCCAGCAGGGAGCACGGCGGACAGGGAGATGGCTACACCTTC.

V is TRBV29-1 and J is TRBJ2-7; the match to TRBD2 covers 13 bases. The CDR3 runs 14 residues. Germline V CDR1 and CDR2: SQVTM, ANQGSEA. V shed 3 bases, J shed 2 bases, and the junction held 1 base outside the gene matches. DNA of the CDR3: TGCAGCGTTGAGGGGACTAGCGGGACCTACGAGCAGTACTTC. Translation: CSVEGTSGTYEQYF.

Comment on this clone: The same CDR3 also results from other DNA sequences found in this sample. The CDR3 spells CASSPTSSYEQYF. CDR3 nucleotides: TGTGCCAGCAGTCCGACTAGCAGCTACGAGCAGTACTTC. The J gene is TRBJ2-7, the V gene TRBV27; the match to TRBD2 covers 7 bases. V was clipped by 5 bases and J by 3 bases; unmatched bases: 4. The CDR3 length is 13 residues. Germline lookup yields CDR1 MNHEY and CDR2 SMNVEV (reference sequence).

The rearrangement joins TRBV27 to TRBJ2-1; 14 positions agree with TRBD2. The germline CDR1 and CDR2 sequences are MNHEY and SMNVEV (reference sequence). This CDR3 is built from 19 residues. After removal of 8 bases from V and 1 base from J, the junction contained 13 bases not matched to a gene. CDR3 residues: CASDHPGLAGDGSYNEQFF. CDR3 bases: TGTGCCAGCGATCACCCGGGACTAGCGGGAGACGGATCCTACAATGAGCAGTTCTTC.

J is TRBJ1-2 and V is TRBV9; unclear D gene. The CDR3 is made up of 15 amino acids. CDR1 SGDLS and CDR2 YYNGEE come from the germline V gene. V lost 4 bases to trimming and J lost 9 bases, with 22 bases between them. CDR3 in DNA: TGTGCCAGCAGCCAAATGTCGGGGTTCCCGGGGAGCTACACCTTC. Encoded protein: CASSQMSGFPGSYTF. The full variable domain, with the rest looked up from reference TRBV9 and TRBJ1-2, is DSGVTQTPKHLITATGQRVTLRCSPRSGDLSVYWYQQSLDQGLQFLIQYYNGEERAKGNILERFSAQQFPDLHSELNLSSLELGDSALYFCASSQMSGFPGSYTFGSGTRLTVV.

The rearrangement uses TRBV7-9 and TRBJ2-7; possible D gene TRBD2, 6 bases. The CDR3 length is 13 residues. Germline V gene lookup returns CDR1 SEHNR and CDR2 FQNEAQ (reference sequence). V lost 5 bases and J 10 bases, leaving 18 bases between the germline ends. CDR3 amino acids: CASSPRDSYKQYF. CDR3 coding DNA: TGTGCCAGCAGCCCCCGGGACTCCTATAAACAGTACTTC.

The genes are TRBV19 and TRBJ2-5; D not certain. CDR3 length: 15 amino acids. Germline values: CDR1 LNHDA, CDR2 SQIVND (reference sequence). V lost 5 bases, J lost 1 base, and 14 bases lay in between. CDR3 sequence reads: CASSLSPGSQETQYF. The CDR3 coding sequence is TGTGCCAGTAGTCTTTCCCCCGGGTCCCAAGAGACCCAGTACTTC.

V gene TRBV19 combines with J gene TRBJ2-6; 9 bases are a match to TRBD1. CDR3 length: 17 amino acids. The ends lost 3 bases at V and 1 base at J; junction bases unmatched: 4. The germline CDR1 and CDR2 sequences are LNHDA and SQIVND (reference sequence). DNA of the CDR3: TGTGCCAGTAGTATGAACAGGGGGCGGTCTGGGGCCAACGTCCTGACTTTC. This translates into CASSMNRGRSGANVLTF.